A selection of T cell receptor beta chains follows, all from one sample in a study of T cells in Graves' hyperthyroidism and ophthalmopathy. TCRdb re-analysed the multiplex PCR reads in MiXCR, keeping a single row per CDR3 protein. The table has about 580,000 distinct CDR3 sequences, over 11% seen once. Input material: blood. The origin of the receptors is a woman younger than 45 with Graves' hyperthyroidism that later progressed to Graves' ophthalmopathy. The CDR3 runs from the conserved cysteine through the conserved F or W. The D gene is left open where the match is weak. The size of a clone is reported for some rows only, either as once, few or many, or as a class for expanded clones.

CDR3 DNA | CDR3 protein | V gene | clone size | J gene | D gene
TGTGCCAGCAGTTCCTGGGGTAATGAAGCTTTCTTT | CASSSWGNEAFF | TRBV12-3/TRBV12-4 | many | TRBJ1-1 | NA
TGTGCCAGCAGCCACCCCCGTCTGACAGGGGGCACCGGGGAGCTGTTTTTT | CASSHPRLTGGTGELFF | TRBV7-9 | many | TRBJ2-2 | TRBD1
TGTGCCAGTAGTATAAGAGGGAAGGGACAGGGGAAATCTTTGGGTGGCAATCAGCCCCAGCATTTT | CASSIRGKGQGKSLGGNQPQHF | TRBV19 | NA | TRBJ1-5 | TRBD1
TGTGCCAGCAGGCCTTATAACGAGCAGTACTTC | CASRPYNEQYF | TRBV2 | many | TRBJ2-7 | NA
TGTGCCAGCAAATCCAGAGGTTACAATGAGCAGTTCTTC | CASKSRGYNEQFF | TRBV27 | many | TRBJ2-1 | NA
TGTGCCAGCAGCCCCGCGGGAGAGAAGACCCAGTACTTC | CASSPAGEKTQYF | TRBV3-1 | few | TRBJ2-5 | TRBD2
TGTGCCAGCAAAGCTAGCGGGAGGTTGGGGAATGAGCAGTTCTTC | CASKASGRLGNEQFF | TRBV5-6 | once | TRBJ2-1 | TRBD2
TGTGCCAGCTCCCGGGGACTAGCGGACTCCTACAATGAGCAGTTCTTC | CASSRGLADSYNEQFF | TRBV18 | few | TRBJ2-1 | TRBD2
TGTGCCAGCAGCCAAGATGGACTAGTCTTCGAGCAGTACTTC | CASSQDGLVFEQYF | TRBV4-2 | many | TRBJ2-7 | TRBD2
TGCAGTGCTAGAGATACGGTGGGGTCGGCTAGCGGGCCCACCTACGAGCAGTACTTC | CSARDTVGSASGPTYEQYF | TRBV20-1 | many | TRBJ2-7 | TRBD2
TGTGCCAGCAGCTTAGGTGTGGGACAGGGGCCCTACGAGCAGTACTTC | CASSLGVGQGPYEQYF | TRBV11-3 | many | TRBJ2-7 | TRBD1
TGTGCCAGCAGCCAATTTGGTAGGGTGTCCTACGAGCAGTACTTC | CASSQFGRVSYEQYF | TRBV12-3/TRBV12-4 | NA | TRBJ2-7 | NA
TGTGCCAGCAACACGAGGGACAGGGGCAACTACTGGGGAAATTCACCCCTCCACTTT | CASNTRDRGNYWGNSPLHF | TRBV2 | many | TRBJ1-6 | TRBD1
TGTGCCAGCAGCCAGACTAGCGGAGGGGGGGATACGCAGTATTTT | CASSQTSGGGDTQYF | TRBV12-3/TRBV12-4 | many | TRBJ2-3 | TRBD2
TGTGCCTGGAGTAAGGTCAGAAGCACAGATACGCAGTATTTT | CAWSKVRSTDTQYF | TRBV30 | NA | TRBJ2-3 | NA
TGTGCCAGTAGTTCTACCGGGACAGGGAATTTCCTCCACTTT | CASSSTGTGNFLHF | TRBV19 | many | TRBJ1-6 | TRBD1
TGTGCCAGCGGGCCAAGGGAGACCCAGTACTTC | CASGPRETQYF | TRBV7-2 | few | TRBJ2-5 | NA
TGCAGTGTTCTGCGGGCAGGGGACAATTCACCCCTCCACTTT | CSVLRAGDNSPLHF | TRBV20-1 | few | TRBJ1-6 | NA
TGTGCCAGCAAAGAGTCTAGCGGGATGGCAGATACGCAGTATTTT | CASKESSGMADTQYF | TRBV7-2 | many | TRBJ2-3 | TRBD2
TGTGCCAGCAGCACCACGGCGGGTGGCTACACCTTC | CASSTTAGGYTF | TRBV3-1 | many | TRBJ1-2 | NA
TGCGCCAGCAGCCAGGTTCCCACAGGGTCGTCAAATGAAAAACTGTTTTTT | CASSQVPTGSSNEKLFF | TRBV4-1 | few | TRBJ1-4 | NA
TGTGCCAGCAGTTCAGACAGGGAAGCACAAGAGACCCAGTACTTC | CASSSDREAQETQYF | TRBV6-2/TRBV6-3 | many | TRBJ2-5 | TRBD1
TGCGCCAGCTTACCTTCAAGGGGAGTTTACGAGCAGTACTTC | CASLPSRGVYEQYF | TRBV10-2 | few | TRBJ2-7 | NA
TGTGCCAGCAGCCCTGGTGGGGGAAGCAATCAGCCCCAGCATTTT | CASSPGGGSNQPQHF | TRBV6-2/TRBV6-3 | many | TRBJ1-5 | NA
TGTGCCAGCAGCGTATCGGACAGGTTGTGGGGCTATGGCTACACCTTC | CASSVSDRLWGYGYTF | TRBV28 | many | TRBJ1-2 | TRBD1
TGTGCCTGGGGCCCTACAGGCCTCGGGGATGGCTACACCTTC | CAWGPTGLGDGYTF | TRBV30 | many | TRBJ1-2 | NA
TGTGCCAGTAGGATAACTAGCGGGGCCCTCAATGAGCAGTTCTTC | CASRITSGALNEQFF | TRBV19 | NA | TRBJ2-1 | TRBD2
TGTGCCAGCAGGCCGGGGGCGAACACCGGGGAGCTGTTTTTT | CASRPGANTGELFF | TRBV6-1 | few | TRBJ2-2 | NA
TGTGCCAGCTCACCACAGTCGACTCAGAACACTGAAGCTTTCTTT | CASSPQSTQNTEAFF | TRBV18 | few | TRBJ1-1 | NA
TGTGCCAGCAGCGTAGTCGGTAGCTCTGGGGCCAACGTCCTGACTTTC | CASSVVGSSGANVLTF | TRBV9 | once | TRBJ2-6 | NA
TGTGCCAGCAGTTACCGACTAGATCCGGGCGGGGACGAGCAGTACTTC | CASSYRLDPGGDEQYF | TRBV6-2/TRBV6-3 | NA | TRBJ2-7 | NA
TGTGCCAGCAGAGATCAGAGGGGTGGCTTAGCCAAAAACATTCAGTACTTC | CASRDQRGGLAKNIQYF | TRBV28 | few | TRBJ2-4 | NA
TGTGCCAGCGGGTTGGTGACCACAGGGAGGAAAAACTATGGCTACACCTTC | CASGLVTTGRKNYGYTF | TRBV6-2/TRBV6-3 | NA | TRBJ1-2 | NA
TGCGCCAGCAGCCCACCCCCGGGACTAGCGGGAGGGAAGAATGAGCAGTTCTTC | CASSPPPGLAGGKNEQFF | TRBV4-3 | few | TRBJ2-1 | TRBD2
TGTGCCAGCAGCTTATCCCAGGGCATTGAGCAGTTCTTC | CASSLSQGIEQFF | TRBV7-3 | NA | TRBJ2-1 | NA
TGTGCCAGCAGGGAAGACAGTGGCGATCAGCCCCAGCATTTT | CASREDSGDQPQHF | TRBV6-1 | many | TRBJ1-5 | NA
TGCGCCAGCAGCCAAGTAGTCGTTTCAGATACGCAGTATTTT | CASSQVVVSDTQYF | TRBV4-1 | many | TRBJ2-3 | NA
TGTGCCACCAGCAGAGAGAGGCAGACCCCTGAAGCTTTCTTT | CATSRERQTPEAFF | TRBV15 | NA | TRBJ1-1 | NA
TGTGCCAGCAGTTTATCTCCTGGGAGTGACACTGAAGCTTTCTTT | CASSLSPGSDTEAFF | TRBV27 | many | TRBJ1-1 | NA
TGCAGCGTTGAAGGTCACTGGGACGCCCGTTCCTACGAGCAGTACTTC | CSVEGHWDARSYEQYF | TRBV29-1 | many | TRBJ2-7 | NA
TGTGCCTGGAGTGTACTAGTCAAACAGGGGAACAATGAGCAGTTCTTC | CAWSVLVKQGNNEQFF | TRBV30 | many | TRBJ2-1 | TRBD1
TGTGCCAGCAGCGTAGCGGCTAGCGGGTTTATGAGCTCCTACGAGCAGTACTTC | CASSVAASGFMSSYEQYF | TRBV9 | many | TRBJ2-7 | TRBD2
TGTGCCTGGGCTCCGGGTCTTAGCGACGAGCAGTACTTC | CAWAPGLSDEQYF | TRBV30 | once | TRBJ2-7 | NA